Sequencing of this TCR beta chain was carried out in a study of T cell clonotyping in hematopoietic cell transplantation. Study conclusions and caveats: Pathologically expanded recipient clonotypes increased progressively from day 30 to day 180 as diversity fell. Broader posttransplant TCR repertoire diversity was predicted by graft donor and pretransplant recipient Inverse Simpson Index values.

The data were produced by immunoSEQ multiplex PCR, yet TCRdb's version contains in-frame clones alone and is incomplete. The data show about 4,200 clones, about 17% seen once. Turning to this clone: The antigen is unknown.

The ends were cut back, 9 bases at V and 13 bases at J, with 19 bases in the middle. Germline values: CDR1 SNHLY, CDR2 FYNNEI. CDR3 size: 13 residues. The source is a male patient in his fifties or sixties who had an allogeneic stem cell transplant from a related donor, so the T cells may come from the graft donor. Some clones in this sample may be carry-over from other donors' samples. J is TRBJ1-6 and V is TRBV2; D may be TRBD1 (6 bases). This specimen consisted of peripheral blood mononuclear cells, obtained 30 days after allogeneic stem cell transplant. DNA of the CDR3: TGTGCCAGTAGTTCGACTCAGGGGAAGCCCCTCCACTTT. Encoded protein: CASSSTQGKPLHF.